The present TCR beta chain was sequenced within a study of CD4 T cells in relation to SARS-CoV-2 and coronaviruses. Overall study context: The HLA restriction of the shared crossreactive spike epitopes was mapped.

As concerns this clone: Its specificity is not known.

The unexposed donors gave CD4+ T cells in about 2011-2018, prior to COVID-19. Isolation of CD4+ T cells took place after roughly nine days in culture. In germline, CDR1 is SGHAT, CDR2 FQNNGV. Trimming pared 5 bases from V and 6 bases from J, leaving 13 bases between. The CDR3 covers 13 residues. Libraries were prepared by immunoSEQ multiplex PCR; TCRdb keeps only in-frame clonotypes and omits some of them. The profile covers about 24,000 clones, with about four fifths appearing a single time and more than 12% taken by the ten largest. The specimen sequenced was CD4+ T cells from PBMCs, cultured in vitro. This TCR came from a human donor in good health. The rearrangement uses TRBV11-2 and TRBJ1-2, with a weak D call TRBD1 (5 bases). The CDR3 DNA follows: TGTGCCAGCAGCCTCGGCGGCAGGGATGGCTACACCTTC. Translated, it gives CASSLGGRDGYTF.